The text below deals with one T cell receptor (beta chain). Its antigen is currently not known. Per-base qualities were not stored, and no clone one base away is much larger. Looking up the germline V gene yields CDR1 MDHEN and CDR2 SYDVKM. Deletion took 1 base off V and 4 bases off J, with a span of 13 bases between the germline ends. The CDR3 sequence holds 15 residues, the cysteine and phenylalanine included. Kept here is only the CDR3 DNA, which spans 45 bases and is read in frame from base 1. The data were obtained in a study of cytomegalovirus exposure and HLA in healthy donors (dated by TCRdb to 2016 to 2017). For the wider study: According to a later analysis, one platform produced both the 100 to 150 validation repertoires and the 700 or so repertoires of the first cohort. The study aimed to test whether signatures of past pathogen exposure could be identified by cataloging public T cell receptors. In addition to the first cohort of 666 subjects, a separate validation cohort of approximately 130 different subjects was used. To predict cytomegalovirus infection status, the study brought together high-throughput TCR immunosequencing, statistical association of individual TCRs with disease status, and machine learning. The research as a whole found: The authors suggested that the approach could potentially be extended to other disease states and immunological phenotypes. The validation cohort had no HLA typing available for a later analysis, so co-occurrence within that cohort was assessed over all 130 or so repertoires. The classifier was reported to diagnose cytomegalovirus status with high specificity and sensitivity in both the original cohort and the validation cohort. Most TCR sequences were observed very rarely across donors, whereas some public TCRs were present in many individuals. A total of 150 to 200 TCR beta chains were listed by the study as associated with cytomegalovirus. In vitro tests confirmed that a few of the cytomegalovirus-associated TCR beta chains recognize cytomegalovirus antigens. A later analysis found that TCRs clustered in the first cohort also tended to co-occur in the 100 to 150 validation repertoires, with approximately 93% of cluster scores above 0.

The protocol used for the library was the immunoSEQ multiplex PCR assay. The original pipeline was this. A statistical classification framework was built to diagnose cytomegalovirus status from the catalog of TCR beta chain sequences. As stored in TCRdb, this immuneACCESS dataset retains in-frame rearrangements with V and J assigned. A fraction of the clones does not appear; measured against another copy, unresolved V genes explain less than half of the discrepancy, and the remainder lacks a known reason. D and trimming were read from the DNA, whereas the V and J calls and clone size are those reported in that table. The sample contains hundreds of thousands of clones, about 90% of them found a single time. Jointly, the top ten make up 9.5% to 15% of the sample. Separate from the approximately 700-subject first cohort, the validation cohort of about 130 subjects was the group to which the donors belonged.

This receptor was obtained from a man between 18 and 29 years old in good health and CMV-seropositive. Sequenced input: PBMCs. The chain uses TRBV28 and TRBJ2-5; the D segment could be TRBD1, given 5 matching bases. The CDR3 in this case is CASSLSAGIGETQYF. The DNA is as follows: TGTGCCAGCAGTTTATCAGCAGGGATTGGAGAGACCCAGTACTTC.